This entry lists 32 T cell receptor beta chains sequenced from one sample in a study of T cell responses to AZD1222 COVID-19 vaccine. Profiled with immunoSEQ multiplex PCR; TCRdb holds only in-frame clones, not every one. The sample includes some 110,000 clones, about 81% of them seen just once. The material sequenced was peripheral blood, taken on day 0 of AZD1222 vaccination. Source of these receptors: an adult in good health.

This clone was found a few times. CDR3 region: CASGRSTDYEQYF. The CDR3, as DNA: TGTGCCAGCGGGCGATCAACAGATTACGAGCAGTACTTC. The rearrangement joins TRBV11-2 to TRBJ2-7; D not resolved. The CDR3 contains 13 residues. From germline, CDR1 is SGHAT and CDR2 FQNNGV. Trimming left V 8 bases short and J 4 bases short, with 15 bases between.

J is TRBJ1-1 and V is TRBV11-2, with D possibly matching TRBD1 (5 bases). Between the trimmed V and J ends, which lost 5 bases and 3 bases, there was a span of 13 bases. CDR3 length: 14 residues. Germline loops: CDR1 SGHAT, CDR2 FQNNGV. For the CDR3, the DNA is TGTGCCAGCAGCGATCCTCAGGGTTACACTGAAGCTTTCTTT. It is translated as CASSDPQGYTEAFF.

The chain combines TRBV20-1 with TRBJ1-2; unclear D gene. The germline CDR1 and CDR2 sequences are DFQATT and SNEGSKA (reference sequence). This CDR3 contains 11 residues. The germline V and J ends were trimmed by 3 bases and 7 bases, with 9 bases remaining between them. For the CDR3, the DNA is TGCAGTGCTAGGGGAGGTTCTGGCTACACCTTC. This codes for CSARGGSGYTF.

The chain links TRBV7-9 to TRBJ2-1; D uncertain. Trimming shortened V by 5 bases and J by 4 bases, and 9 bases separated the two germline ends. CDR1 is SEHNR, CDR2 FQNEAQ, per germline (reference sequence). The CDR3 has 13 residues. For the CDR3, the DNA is TGTGCCAGCAGCCCCGCTTCTTACAATGAGCAGTTCTTC. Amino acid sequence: CASSPASYNEQFF.

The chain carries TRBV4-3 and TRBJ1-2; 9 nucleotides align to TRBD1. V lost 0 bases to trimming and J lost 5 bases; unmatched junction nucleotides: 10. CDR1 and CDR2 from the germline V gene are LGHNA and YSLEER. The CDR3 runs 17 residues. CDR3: CASSQDGTGSSGYGYTF. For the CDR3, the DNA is TGCGCCAGCAGCCAAGATGGGACAGGGTCTTCGGGGTATGGCTACACCTTC.

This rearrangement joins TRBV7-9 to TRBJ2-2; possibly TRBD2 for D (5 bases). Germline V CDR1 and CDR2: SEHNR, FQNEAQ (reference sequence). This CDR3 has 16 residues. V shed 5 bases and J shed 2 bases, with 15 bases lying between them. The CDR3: CASSPPGLYNTGELFF. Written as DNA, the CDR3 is TGTGCCAGCAGCCCCCCCGGACTCTACAACACCGGGGAGCTGTTTTTT.

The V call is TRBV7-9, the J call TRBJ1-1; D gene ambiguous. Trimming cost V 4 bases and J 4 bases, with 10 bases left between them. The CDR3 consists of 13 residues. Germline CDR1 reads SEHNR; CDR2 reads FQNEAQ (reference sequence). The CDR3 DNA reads TGTGCCAGCAGCTCAGTCGGCGGCACTGAAGCTTTCTTT. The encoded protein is CASSSVGGTEAFF.

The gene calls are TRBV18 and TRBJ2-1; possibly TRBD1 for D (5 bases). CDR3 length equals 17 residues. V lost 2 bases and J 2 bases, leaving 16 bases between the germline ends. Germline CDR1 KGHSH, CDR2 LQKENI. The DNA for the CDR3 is TGTGCCAGCTCACCAGGAGTTTCAGGGTCAACCTACAATGAGCAGTTCTTC. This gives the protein CASSPGVSGSTYNEQFF.

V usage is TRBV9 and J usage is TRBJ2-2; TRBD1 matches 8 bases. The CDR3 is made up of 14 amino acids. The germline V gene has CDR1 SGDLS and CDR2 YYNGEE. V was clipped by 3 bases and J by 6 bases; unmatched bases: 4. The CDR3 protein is CASSATGVAGELFF. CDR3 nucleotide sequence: TGTGCCAGCAGCGCGACAGGGGTTGCCGGGGAGCTGTTTTTT.

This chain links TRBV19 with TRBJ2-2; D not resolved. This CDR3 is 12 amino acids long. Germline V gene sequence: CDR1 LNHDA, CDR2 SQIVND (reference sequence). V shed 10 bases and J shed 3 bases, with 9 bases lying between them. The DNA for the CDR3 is TGTGCCACCCTGCTAGACACCGGGGAGCTGTTTTTT. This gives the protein CATLLDTGELFF.

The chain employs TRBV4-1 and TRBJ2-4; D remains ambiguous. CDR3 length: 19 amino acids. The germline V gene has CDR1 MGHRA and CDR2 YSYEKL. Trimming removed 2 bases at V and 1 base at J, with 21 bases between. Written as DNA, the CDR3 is TGCGCCAGCAGCCAACTGGACCTCATACCTTCCTCGGCCAAAAACATTCAGTACTTC. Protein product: CASSQLDLIPSSAKNIQYF.

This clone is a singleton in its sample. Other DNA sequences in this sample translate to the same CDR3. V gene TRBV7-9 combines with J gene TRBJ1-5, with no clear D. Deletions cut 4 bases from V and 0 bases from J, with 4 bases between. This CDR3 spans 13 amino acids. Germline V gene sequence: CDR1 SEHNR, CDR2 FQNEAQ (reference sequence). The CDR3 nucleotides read TGTGCCAGCAGCTCAAATAGCAATCAGCCCCAGCATTTT. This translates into CASSSNSNQPQHF.

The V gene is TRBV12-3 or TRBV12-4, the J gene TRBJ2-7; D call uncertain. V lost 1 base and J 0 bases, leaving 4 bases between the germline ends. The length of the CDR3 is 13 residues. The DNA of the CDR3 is TGTGCCAGCAGTTTAGTGAGCTCCTACGAGCAGTACTTC. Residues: CASSLVSSYEQYF.

CDR3 protein: CAISDAELWDGYTF. The CDR3 DNA is TGTGCCATCAGCGACGCAGAGCTTTGGGATGGCTACACCTTC. The chain links TRBV10-3 to TRBJ1-2, with D unclear. This CDR3 has 14 residues. V was trimmed by 6 bases and J by 6 bases, leaving 17 bases between them. The germline V gene encodes CDR1 ENHRY and CDR2 SYGVKD.

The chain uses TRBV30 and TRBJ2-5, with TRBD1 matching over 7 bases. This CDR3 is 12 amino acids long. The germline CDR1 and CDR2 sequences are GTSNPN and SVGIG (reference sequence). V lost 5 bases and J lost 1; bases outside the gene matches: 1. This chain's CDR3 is CAWGTAQETQYF. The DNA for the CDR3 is TGTGCCTGGGGGACAGCCCAAGAGACCCAGTACTTC.

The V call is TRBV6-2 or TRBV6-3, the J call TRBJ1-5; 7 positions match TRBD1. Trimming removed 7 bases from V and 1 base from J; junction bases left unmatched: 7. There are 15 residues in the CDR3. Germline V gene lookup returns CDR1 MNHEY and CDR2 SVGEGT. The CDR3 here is CASTPRGQSNQPQHF. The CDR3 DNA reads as TGTGCCAGCACCCCCCGGGGACAGAGCAATCAGCCCCAGCATTTT.

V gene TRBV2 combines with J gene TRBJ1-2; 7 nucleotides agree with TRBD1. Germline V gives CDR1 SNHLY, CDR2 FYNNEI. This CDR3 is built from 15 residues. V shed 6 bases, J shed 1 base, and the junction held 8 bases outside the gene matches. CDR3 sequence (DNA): TGTGCCAGCAGGGTCGGGGGACAGCTTAACTATGGCTACACCTTC. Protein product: CASRVGGQLNYGYTF.

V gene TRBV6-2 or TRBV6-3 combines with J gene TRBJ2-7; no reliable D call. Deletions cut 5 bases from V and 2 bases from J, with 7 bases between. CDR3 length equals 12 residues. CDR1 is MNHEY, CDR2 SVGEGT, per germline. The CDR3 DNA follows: TGTGCCAGCAGTCTTGATGCCTACGAGCAGTACTTC. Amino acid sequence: CASSLDAYEQYF.

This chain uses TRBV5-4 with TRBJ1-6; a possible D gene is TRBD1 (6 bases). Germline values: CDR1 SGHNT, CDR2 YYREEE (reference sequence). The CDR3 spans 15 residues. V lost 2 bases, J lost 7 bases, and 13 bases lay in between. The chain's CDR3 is CASSFRGSPNSPLHF. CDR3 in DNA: TGTGCCAGCAGCTTTAGGGGGTCCCCAAATTCACCCCTCCACTTT.

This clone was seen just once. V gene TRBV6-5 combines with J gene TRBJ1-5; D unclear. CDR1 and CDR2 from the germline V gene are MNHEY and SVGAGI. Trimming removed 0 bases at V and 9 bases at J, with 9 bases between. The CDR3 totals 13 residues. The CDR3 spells CASSYSVLLPQHF. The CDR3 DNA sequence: TGTGCCAGCAGTTACTCCGTTTTGCTGCCCCAGCATTTT.

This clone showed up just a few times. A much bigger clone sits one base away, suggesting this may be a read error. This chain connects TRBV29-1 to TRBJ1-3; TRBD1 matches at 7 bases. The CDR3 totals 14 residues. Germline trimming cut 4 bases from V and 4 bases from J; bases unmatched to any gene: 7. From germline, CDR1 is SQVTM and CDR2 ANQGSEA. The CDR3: CSVGMGQSGNTIYF. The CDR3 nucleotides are TGCAGCGTTGGAATGGGACAGAGCGGAAACACCATATATTTT. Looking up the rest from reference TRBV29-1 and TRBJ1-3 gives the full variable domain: SAVISQKPSRDICQRGTSLTIQCQVDSQVTMMFWYRQQPGQSLTLIATANQGSEATYESGFVIDKFPISRPNLTFSTLTVSNMSPEDSSIYLCSVGMGQSGNTIYFGEGSWLTVV.

CDR3 residues: CASTVGGEYREQYF. The CDR3 nucleotides read TGTGCCAGCACAGTCGGGGGGGAGTATCGCGAGCAGTACTTC. The rearrangement joins TRBV28 to TRBJ2-7, with 8 bases fitting TRBD2. The V segment lost 7 bases and the J segment 6 bases; nucleotides outside the gene matches: 11. The CDR3 is made up of 14 amino acids. In germline, CDR1 is MDHEN, CDR2 SYDVKM.

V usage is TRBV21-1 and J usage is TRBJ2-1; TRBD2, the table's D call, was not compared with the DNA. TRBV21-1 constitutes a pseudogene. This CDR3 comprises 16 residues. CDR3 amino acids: CASSKAERDSYNEQFF. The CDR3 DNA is TGTGCCAGCAGCAAAGCAGAGCGGGACTCCTACAATGAGCAGTTCTTC.

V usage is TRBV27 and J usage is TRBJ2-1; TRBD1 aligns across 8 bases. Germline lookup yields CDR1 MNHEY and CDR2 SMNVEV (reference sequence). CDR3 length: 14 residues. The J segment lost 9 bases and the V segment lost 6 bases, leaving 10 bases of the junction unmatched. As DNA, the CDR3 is TGTGCCAGCAGCAGGGGGCCACAGGGGTTTGAGCAGTTCTTC. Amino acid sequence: CASSRGPQGFEQFF.

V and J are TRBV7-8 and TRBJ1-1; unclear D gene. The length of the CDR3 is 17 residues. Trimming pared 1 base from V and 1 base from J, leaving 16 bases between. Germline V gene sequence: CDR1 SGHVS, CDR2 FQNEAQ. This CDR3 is CASSLGASITPNTEAFF. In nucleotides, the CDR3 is TGTGCCAGCAGCTTAGGAGCTAGCATTACTCCGAACACTGAAGCTTTCTTT.

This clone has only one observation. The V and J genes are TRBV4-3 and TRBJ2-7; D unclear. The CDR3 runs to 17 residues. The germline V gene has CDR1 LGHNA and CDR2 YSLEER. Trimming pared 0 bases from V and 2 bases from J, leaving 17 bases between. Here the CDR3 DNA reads TGCGCCAGCAGCCAAGAGCATTTTATCGGAAGGCCCTACGAGCAGTACTTC. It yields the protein CASSQEHFIGRPYEQYF.

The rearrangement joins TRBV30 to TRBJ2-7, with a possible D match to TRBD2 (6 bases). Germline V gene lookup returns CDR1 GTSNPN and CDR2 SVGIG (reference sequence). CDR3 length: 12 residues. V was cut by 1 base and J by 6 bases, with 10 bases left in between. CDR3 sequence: CAWSAGAPEQYF. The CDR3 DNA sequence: TGTGCCTGGAGTGCGGGAGCCCCCGAGCAGTACTTC.

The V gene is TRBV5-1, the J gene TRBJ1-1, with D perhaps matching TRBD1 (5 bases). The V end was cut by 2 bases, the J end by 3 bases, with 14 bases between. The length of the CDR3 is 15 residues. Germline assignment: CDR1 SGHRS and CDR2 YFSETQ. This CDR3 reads CASSFSGTADTEAFF. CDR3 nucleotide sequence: TGCGCCAGCAGCTTTTCCGGGACTGCGGACACTGAAGCTTTCTTT. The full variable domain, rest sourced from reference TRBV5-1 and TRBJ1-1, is KAGVTQTPRYLIKTRGQQVTLSCSPISGHRSVSWYQQTPGQGLQFLFEYFSETQRNKGNFPGRFSGRQFSNSRSEMNVSTLELGDSALYLCASSFSGTADTEAFFGQGTRLTVV.

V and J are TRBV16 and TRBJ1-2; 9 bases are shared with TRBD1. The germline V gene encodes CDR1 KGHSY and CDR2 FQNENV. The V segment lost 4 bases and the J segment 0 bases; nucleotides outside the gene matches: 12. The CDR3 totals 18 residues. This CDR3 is CASSRSPDRGGANYGYTF. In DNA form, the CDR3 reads TGTGCCAGCAGCCGTTCCCCGGACAGGGGAGGAGCTAACTATGGCTACACCTTC.

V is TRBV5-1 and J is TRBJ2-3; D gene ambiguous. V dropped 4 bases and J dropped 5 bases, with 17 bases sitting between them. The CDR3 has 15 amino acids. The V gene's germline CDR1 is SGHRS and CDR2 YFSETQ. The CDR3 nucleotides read TGCGCCAGCAGCCTCCTTGCAGCAGGTAGAGATACGCAGTATTTT. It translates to CASSLLAAGRDTQYF. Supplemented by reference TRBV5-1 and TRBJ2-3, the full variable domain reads KAGVTQTPRYLIKTRGQQVTLSCSPISGHRSVSWYQQTPGQGLQFLFEYFSETQRNKGNFPGRFSGRQFSNSRSEMNVSTLELGDSALYLCASSLLAAGRDTQYFGPGTRLTVL.

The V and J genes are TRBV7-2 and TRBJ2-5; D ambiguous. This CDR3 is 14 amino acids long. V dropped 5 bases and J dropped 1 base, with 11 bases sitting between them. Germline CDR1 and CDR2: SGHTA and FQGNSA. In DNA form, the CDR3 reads TGTGCCAGCAGCCCTTGGATGACCCAAGAGACCCAGTACTTC. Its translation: CASSPWMTQETQYF.

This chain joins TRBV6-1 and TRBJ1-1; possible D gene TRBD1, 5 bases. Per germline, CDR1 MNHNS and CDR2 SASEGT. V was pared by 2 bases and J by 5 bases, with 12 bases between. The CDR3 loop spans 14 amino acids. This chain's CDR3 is CASSEFGQGTEAFF. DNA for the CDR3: TGTGCCAGCAGTGAATTCGGGCAGGGAACTGAAGCTTTCTTT.